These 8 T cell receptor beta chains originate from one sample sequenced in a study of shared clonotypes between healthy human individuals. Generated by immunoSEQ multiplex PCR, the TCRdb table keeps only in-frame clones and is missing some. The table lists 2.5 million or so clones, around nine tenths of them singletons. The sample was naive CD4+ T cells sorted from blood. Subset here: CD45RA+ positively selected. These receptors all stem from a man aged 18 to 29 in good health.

The CDR3 reads CASSLVPGPREKVYEQYF. CDR3 DNA: TGTGCCAGCAGCTTAGTCCCAGGGCCCCGGGAAAAAGTTTACGAGCAGTACTTC. The chain links TRBV11-2 to TRBJ2-7; D may be TRBD1 or TRBD2 (5 bases each). Germline values: CDR1 SGHAT, CDR2 FQNNGV. V was shortened by 1 base and J by 4 bases, with 23 bases between the two germline ends. The CDR3 length is 18 residues.

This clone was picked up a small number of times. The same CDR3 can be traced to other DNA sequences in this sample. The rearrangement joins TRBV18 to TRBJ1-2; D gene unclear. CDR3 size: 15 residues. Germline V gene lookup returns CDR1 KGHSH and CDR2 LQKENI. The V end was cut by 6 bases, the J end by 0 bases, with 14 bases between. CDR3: CASSPLGGANYGYTF. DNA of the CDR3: TGTGCCAGCTCCCCCCTAGGCGGAGCTAACTATGGCTACACCTTC.

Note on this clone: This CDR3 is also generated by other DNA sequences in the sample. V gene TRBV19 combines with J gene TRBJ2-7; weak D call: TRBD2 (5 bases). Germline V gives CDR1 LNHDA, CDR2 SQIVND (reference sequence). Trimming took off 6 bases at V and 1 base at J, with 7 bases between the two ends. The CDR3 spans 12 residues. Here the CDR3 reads CASRGGSYEQYF. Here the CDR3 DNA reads TGTGCCAGTAGAGGAGGATCCTACGAGCAGTACTTC. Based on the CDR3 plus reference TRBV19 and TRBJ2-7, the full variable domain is DGGITQSPKYLFRKEGQNVTLSCEQNLNHDAMYWYRQDPGQGLRLIYYSQIVNDFQKGDIAEGYSVSREKKESFPLTVTSAQKNPTAFYLCASRGGSYEQYFGPGTRLTVT.

The DNA for the CDR3 is TGCGCCAGCAGCTCGGCGCCGACTAGCGGGGACTACAATGAGCAGTTCTTC. This codes for CASSSAPTSGDYNEQFF. The chain joins TRBV5-1 to TRBJ2-1, with TRBD2 identical over 11 bases. J was trimmed by 3 bases and V by 3 bases; bases with no gene match: 8. The CDR3 has 17 amino acids. CDR1 is SGHRS and CDR2 is YFSETQ in the germline V gene.

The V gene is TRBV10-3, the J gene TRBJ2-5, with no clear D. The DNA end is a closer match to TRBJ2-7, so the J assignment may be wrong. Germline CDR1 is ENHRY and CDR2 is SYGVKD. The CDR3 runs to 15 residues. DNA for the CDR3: TGTGCCATCAGTGAGTCGAATACAGCAAACTACGAGCAGTACTTC. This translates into CAISESNTANYEQYF.

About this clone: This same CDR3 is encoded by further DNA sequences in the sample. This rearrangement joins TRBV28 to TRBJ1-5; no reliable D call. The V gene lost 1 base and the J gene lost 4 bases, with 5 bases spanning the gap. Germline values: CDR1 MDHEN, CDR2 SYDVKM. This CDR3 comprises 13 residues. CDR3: CASSLLGNQPQHF. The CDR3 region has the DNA TGTGCCAGCAGTTTATTAGGTAATCAGCCCCAGCATTTT.

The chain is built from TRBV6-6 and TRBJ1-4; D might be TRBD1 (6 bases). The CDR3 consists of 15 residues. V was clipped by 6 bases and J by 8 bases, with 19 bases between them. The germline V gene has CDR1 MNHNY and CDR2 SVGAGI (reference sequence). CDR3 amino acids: CASSSYLEGGEKLFF. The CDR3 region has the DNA TGTGCCAGCAGCTCTTATTTAGAGGGGGGGGAAAAACTGTTTTTT.

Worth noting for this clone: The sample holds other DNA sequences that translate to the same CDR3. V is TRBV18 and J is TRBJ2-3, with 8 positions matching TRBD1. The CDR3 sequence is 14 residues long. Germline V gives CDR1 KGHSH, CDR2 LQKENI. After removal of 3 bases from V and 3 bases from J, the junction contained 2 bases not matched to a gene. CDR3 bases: TGTGCCAGCTCACCGACAGGGGTGACAGATACGCAGTATTTT. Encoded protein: CASSPTGVTDTQYF.